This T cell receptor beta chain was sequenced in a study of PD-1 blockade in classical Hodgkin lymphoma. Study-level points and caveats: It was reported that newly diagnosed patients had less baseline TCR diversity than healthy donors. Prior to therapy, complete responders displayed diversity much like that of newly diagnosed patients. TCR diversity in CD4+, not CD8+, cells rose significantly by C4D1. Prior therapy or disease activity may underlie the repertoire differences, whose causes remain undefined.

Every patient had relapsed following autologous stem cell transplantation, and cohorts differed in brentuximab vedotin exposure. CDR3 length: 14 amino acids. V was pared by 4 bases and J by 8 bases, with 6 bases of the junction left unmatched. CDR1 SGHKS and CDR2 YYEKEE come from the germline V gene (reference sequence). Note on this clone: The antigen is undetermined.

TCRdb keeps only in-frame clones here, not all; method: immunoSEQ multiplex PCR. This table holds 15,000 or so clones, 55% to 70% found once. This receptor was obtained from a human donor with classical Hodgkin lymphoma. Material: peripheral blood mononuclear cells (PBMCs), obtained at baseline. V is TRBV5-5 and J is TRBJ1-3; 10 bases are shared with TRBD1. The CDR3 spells CASSLGTGVDTIYF. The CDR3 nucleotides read TGTGCCAGCAGCCTGGGGACAGGGGTTGACACCATATATTTT.